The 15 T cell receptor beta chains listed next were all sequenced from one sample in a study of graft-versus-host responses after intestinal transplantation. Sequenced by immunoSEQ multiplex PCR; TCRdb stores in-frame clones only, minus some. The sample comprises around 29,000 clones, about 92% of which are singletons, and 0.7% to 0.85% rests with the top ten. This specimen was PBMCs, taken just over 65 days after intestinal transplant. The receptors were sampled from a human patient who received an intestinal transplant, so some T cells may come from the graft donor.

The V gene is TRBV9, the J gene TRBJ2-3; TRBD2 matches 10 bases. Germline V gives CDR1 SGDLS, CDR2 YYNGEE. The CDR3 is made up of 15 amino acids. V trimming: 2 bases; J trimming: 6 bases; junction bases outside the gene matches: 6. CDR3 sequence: CASSVTSGPADTQYF. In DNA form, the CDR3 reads TGTGCCAGCAGCGTGACTAGCGGGCCCGCGGATACGCAGTATTTT.

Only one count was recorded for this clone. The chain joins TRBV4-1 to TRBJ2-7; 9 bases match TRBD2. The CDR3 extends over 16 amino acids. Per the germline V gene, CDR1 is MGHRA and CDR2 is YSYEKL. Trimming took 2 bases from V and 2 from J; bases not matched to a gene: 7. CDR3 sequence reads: CASSQLPGLATYEQYF. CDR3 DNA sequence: TGCGCCAGCAGCCAATTACCGGGACTAGCCACCTACGAGCAGTACTTC.

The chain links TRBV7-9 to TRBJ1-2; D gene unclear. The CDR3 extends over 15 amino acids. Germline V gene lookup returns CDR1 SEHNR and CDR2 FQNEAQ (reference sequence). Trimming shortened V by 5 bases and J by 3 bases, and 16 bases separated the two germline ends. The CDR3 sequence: CASSMGPLSYYGYTF. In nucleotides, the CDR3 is TGTGCCAGCAGCATGGGCCCTTTATCTTACTATGGCTACACCTTC.

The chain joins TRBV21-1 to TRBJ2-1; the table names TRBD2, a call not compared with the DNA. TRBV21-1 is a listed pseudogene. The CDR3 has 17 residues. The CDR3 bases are TGTGCCAGCAGCGGAAGGGGCGGGGGACGCAGCGACAATGAGCAGTTCTTC. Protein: CASSGRGGGRSDNEQFF.

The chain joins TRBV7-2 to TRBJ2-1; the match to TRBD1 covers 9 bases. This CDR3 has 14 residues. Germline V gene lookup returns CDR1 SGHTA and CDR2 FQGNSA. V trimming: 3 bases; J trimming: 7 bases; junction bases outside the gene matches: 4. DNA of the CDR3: TGTGCCAGCAGCTTGGGACAGGGTCATAATGAGCAGTTCTTC. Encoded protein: CASSLGQGHNEQFF.

The CDR3 region has the DNA TGCGCCAGCAGCTTGGGTGAGGGGGGAAATTCACCCCTCCACTTT. Its translation: CASSLGEGGNSPLHF. The chain uses TRBV5-1 and TRBJ1-6; D perhaps matches TRBD1 (6 bases). Trimming removed 0 bases at V and 7 bases at J, with 11 bases between. The CDR3 extends over 15 amino acids. Germline V lookup: CDR1 SGHRS, CDR2 YFSETQ.

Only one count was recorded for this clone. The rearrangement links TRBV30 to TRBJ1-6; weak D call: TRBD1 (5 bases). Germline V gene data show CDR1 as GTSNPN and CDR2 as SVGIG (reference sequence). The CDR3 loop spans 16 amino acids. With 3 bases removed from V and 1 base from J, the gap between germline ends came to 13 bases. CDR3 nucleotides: TGTGCCTGGAGCGCGGGGGGGGTATCCTATAATTCACCCCTCCACTTT. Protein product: CAWSAGGVSYNSPLHF.

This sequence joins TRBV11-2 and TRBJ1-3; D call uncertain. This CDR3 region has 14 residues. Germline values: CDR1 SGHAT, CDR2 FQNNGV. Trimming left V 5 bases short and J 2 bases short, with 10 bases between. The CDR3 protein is CASSPPVTGNTIYF. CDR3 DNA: TGTGCCAGCAGCCCCCCTGTCACTGGAAACACCATATATTTT.

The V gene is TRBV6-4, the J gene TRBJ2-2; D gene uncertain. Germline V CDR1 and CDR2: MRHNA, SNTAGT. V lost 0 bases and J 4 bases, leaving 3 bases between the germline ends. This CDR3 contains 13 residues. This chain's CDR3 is CASSDSSTGELFF. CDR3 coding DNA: TGTGCCAGCAGTGACTCAAGCACCGGGGAGCTGTTTTTT.

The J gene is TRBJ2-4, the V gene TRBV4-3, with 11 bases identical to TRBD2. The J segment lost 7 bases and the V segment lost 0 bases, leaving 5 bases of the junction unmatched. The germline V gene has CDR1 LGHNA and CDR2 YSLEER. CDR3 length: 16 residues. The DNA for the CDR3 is TGCGCCAGCAGCCAAGATATTCTAGCGGGGGGTAACATTCAGTACTTC. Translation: CASSQDILAGGNIQYF.

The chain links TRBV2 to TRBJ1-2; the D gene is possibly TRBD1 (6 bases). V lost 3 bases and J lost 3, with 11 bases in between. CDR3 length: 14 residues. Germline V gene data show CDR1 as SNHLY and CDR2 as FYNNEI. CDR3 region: CASSDLGGYYGYTF. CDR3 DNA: TGTGCCAGCAGTGACCTGGGGGGCTACTATGGCTACACCTTC.

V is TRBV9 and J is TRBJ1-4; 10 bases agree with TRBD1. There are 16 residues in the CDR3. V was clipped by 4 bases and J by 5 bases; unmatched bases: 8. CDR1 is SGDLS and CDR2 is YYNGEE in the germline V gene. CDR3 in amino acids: CASSPTPGQGNEKLFF. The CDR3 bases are TGTGCCAGCAGCCCTACTCCGGGACAGGGGAATGAAAAACTGTTTTTT.

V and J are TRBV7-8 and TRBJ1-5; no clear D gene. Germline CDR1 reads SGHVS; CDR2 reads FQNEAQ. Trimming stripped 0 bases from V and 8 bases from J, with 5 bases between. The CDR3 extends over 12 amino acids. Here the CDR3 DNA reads TGTGCCAGCAGCTTAGCCGTAGAGCCCCAGCATTTT. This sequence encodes CASSLAVEPQHF.

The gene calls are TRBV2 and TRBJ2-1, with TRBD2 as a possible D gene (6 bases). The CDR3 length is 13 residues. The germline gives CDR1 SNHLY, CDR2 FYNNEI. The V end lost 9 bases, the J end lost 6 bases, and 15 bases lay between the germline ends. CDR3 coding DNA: TGTGCCAGAGAGACTAGTTTTCCCAATGAGCAGTTCTTC. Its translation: CARETSFPNEQFF.

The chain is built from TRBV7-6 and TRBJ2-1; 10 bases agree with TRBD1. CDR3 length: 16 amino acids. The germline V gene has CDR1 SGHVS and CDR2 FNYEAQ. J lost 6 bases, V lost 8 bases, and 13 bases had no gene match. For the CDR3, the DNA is TGTGCCAGCCCTAACTCCCGCGGGACAGGGGCCAATGAGCAGTTCTTC. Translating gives CASPNSRGTGANEQFF.